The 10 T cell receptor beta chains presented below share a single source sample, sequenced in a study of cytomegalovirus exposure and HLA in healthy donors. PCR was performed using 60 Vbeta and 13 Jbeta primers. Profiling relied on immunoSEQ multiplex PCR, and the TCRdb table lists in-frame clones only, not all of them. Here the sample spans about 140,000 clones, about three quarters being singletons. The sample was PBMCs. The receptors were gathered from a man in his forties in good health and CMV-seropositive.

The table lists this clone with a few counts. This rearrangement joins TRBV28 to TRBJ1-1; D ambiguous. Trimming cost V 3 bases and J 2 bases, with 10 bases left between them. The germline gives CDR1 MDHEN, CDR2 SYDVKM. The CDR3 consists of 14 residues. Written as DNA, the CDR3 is TGTGCCAGCAGTTTGGGCACAGTAAACACTGAAGCTTTCTTT. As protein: CASSLGTVNTEAFF. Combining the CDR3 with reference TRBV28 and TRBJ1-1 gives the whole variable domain DVKVTQSSRYLVKRTGEKVFLECVQDMDHENMFWYRQDPGLGLRLIYFSYDVKMKEKGDIPEGYSVSREKKERFSLILESASTNQTSMYLCASSLGTVNTEAFFGQGTRLTVV.

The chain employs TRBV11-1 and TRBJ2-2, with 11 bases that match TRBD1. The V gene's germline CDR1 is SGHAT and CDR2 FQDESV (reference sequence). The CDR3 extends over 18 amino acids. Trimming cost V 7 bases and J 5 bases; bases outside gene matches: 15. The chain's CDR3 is CASTYLSGQGAYTGELFF. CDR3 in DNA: TGTGCCAGCACCTACCTGTCTGGACAGGGGGCGTATACCGGGGAGCTGTTTTTT.

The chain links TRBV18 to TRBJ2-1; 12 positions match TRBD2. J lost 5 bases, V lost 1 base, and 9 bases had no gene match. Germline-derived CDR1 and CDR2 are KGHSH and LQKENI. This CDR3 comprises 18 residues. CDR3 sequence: CASSPLLTSGSSHNEQFF. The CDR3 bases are TGTGCCAGCTCACCACTCTTGACTAGCGGGAGCTCTCACAATGAGCAGTTCTTC.

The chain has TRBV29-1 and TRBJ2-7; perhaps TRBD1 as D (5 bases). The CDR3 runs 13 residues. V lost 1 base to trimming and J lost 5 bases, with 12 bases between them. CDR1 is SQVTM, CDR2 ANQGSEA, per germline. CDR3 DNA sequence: TGCAGCGTTGAAGTGGGGCAGGGTAACGAGCAGTACTTC. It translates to CSVEVGQGNEQYF.

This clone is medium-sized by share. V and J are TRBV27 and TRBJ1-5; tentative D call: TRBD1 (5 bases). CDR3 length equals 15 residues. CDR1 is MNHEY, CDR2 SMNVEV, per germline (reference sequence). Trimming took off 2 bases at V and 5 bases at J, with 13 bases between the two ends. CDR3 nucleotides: TGTGCCAGCAGTTTAGGGGCGAAGCCCCATCAGCCCCAGCATTTT. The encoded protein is CASSLGAKPHQPQHF.

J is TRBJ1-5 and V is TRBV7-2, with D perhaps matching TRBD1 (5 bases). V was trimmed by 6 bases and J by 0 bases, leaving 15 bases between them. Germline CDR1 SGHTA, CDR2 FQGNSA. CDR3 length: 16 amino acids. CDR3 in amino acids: CASSQMGEGSNQPQHF. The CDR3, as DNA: TGTGCCAGCAGTCAAATGGGGGAGGGTAGCAATCAGCCCCAGCATTTT.

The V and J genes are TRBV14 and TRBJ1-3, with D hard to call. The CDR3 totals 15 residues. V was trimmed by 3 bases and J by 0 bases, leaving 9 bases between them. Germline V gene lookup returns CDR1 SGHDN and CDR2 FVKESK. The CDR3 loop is CASSHEAFSGNTIYF. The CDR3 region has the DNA TGTGCCAGCAGCCACGAGGCTTTCTCTGGAAACACCATATATTTT.

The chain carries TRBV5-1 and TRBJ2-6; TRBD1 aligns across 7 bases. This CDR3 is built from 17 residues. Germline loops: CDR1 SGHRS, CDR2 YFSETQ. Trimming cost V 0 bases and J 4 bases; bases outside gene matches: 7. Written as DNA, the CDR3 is TGCGCCAGCAGCTTGGTGGCAGGGGGTACCGGGGCCAACGTCCTGACTTTC. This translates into CASSLVAGGTGANVLTF.

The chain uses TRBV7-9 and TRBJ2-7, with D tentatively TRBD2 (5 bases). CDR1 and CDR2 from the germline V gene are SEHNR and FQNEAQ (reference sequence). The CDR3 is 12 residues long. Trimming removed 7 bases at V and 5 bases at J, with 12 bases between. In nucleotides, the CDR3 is TGTGCCAGCACCATGACCGGGGACGAGCAGTACTTC. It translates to CASTMTGDEQYF.

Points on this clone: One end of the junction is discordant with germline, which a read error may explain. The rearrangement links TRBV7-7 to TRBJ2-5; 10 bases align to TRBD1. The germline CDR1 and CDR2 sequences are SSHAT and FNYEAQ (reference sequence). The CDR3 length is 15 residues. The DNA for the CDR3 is TGTGCTAGCAGCTTCAGACAGGGGGCGGGAGAGACCCAGTACTTC. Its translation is CASSFRQGAGETQYF.